These T cell receptor beta chains were read from a single sample in a study of beta chain features in type 1 diabetes. The assay was immunoSEQ multiplex PCR, and TCRdb's table has in-frame clones only and misses some. The sample gives over 650,000 clones, over 11% of which show up once; approximately 0.043% is in the top ten. Sequenced input: naive CD4+ T cells from blood. These receptor sequences come from a man aged 18-30 years with type 1 diabetes. CDR3s include the opening cysteine and the closing phenylalanine or tryptophan. D genes are given only for firm matches. Expanded clones get a size class; other rows say once, few or many, or leave the size out.

j_call | d_call | clone_size | v_call | cdr3_aa | cdr3_nt
TRBJ1-2 | TRBD1 | few | TRBV9 | CASSVQGEHYGYTF | TGTGCCAGCAGCGTACAGGGGGAACACTATGGCTACACCTTC
TRBJ2-2 | TRBD2 | . | TRBV29-1 | CSVLGLAGGSNTGELFF | TGCAGCGTTCTGGGACTAGCGGGAGGGTCGAACACCGGGGAGCTGTTTTTT
TRBJ2-5 | TRBD1 | few | TRBV5-1 | CASSTQGYQETQYF | TGCGCCAGCAGCACACAGGGGTACCAAGAGACCCAGTACTTC
TRBJ2-1 | TRBD2 | few | TRBV9 | CASSVARGRLYNEQFF | TGTGCCAGCAGCGTAGCTCGCGGGAGACTCTACAATGAGCAGTTCTTC
TRBJ1-1 | TRBD1 | few | TRBV30 | CAWSVTGTGGTEAFF | TGTGCCTGGTCGGTCACCGGGACAGGGGGCACTGAAGCTTTCTTT
TRBJ2-1 | . | few | TRBV2 | CASSVGTDSYNEQFF | TGTGCCAGCAGTGTGGGGACGGACTCCTACAATGAGCAGTTCTTC
TRBJ2-3 | . | few | TRBV7-2 | CASSIELMGGGRFTDTQYF | TGTGCCAGCAGCATCGAACTTATGGGCGGGGGCCGCTTTACAGATACGCAGTATTTT
TRBJ1-1 | . | few | TRBV30 | CAWSRDGNTEAFF | TGTGCCTGGAGCCGGGACGGGAACACTGAAGCTTTCTTT
TRBJ2-5 | . | . | TRBV2 | CASRSQAQETQYF | TGTGCCTCCAGGAGCCAGGCTCAAGAGACCCAGTACTTC
TRBJ2-2 | . | few | TRBV30 | CAWSGQPLRDTGELFF | TGTGCCTGGAGTGGCCAGCCCCTGCGGGACACCGGGGAGCTGTTTTTT
TRBJ2-7 | . | . | TRBV27 | CASSFQQTYEQYF | TGTGCCAGCAGTTTCCAACAGACCTACGAGCAGTACTTC
TRBJ1-1 | . | few | TRBV4-2 | CASSPTENTEAFF | TGTGCCAGCAGTCCGACGGAGAACACTGAAGCTTTCTTT
TRBJ2-7 | . | few | TRBV30 | CAWSVQGAGNYEQYF | TGTGCCTGGAGTGTACAGGGAGCGGGGAACTACGAGCAGTACTTC
TRBJ2-5 | TRBD2 | . | TRBV13 | CASRREGQTQYF | TGTGCCAGCAGGCGGGAGGGCCAGACCCAGTACTTC
TRBJ2-7 | TRBD1 | . | TRBV19 | CASSRTGSYEQYF | TGTGCCAGTAGCAGGACAGGATCCTACGAGCAGTACTTC
TRBJ2-7 | . | . | TRBV29-1 | CSVENDYEQYF | TGCAGCGTTGAAAACGACTACGAGCAGTACTTC
TRBJ1-6 | . | . | TRBV5-4 | CASSVDGNSPLHF | TGTGCCAGCAGCGTGGACGGGAATTCACCCCTCCACTTT
TRBJ2-5 | TRBD1 | . | TRBV30 | CAWSGAGGRETQYF | TGTGCCTGGAGTGGGGCAGGGGGTAGGGAGACCCAGTACTTC
TRBJ2-7 | TRBD2 | few | TRBV15 | CATSSRGGLAGSRSYEQYF | TGTGCCACCAGCTCTCGAGGAGGACTAGCGGGGTCCCGCTCCTACGAGCAGTACTTC
TRBJ2-5 | . | . | TRBV9 | CASSVRPQETQYF | TGTGCCAGCAGCGTGCGGCCTCAAGAGACCCAGTACTTC
TRBJ2-7 | . | few | TRBV11-2 | CASSLIGDSFGEQYF | TGTGCCAGCAGCTTAATCGGCGACAGTTTCGGCGAGCAGTACTTC
TRBJ1-1 | . | few | TRBV5-4 | CASSLAQQLNTEAFF | TGTGCCAGCAGCTTGGCCCAGCAATTGAACACTGAAGCTTTCTTT
TRBJ1-3 | TRBD1 | . | TRBV30 | CAWSGDRRTGNTIYF | TGTGCCTGGAGTGGGGACAGGCGGACTGGAAACACCATATATTTT
TRBJ2-5 | . | . | TRBV5-1 | CASSLGGQRRGETQYF | TGCGCCAGCAGCTTGGGGGGACAGCGGCGGGGAGAGACCCAGTACTTC
TRBJ1-1 | . | . | TRBV6-1 | CASSEYEVLNTEAFF | TGTGCCAGCAGTGAATACGAGGTCTTGAACACTGAAGCTTTCTTT
TRBJ2-7 | TRBD1 | . | TRBV7-9 | CASSLPGQGPYF | TGTGCCAGCAGCCTGCCGGGACAGGGGCCGTACTTC
TRBJ2-1 | . | few | TRBV11-2 | CASSLDLQGIYNEQFF | TGTGCCAGCAGCTTAGATCTGCAGGGCATTTACAATGAGCAGTTCTTC
TRBJ2-1 | . | . | TRBV6-5 | CASTRGNYNEQFF | TGTGCCAGCACCCGGGGTAACTACAATGAGCAGTTCTTC
TRBJ2-7 | . | . | TRBV28 | CASSPSSYEQYF | TGTGCCAGCAGTCCCTCGTCTTACGAGCAGTACTTC
TRBJ1-2 | TRBD1 | few | TRBV5-6 | CASSRSPGQGHGYTF | TGTGCCAGCAGCCGCAGCCCGGGACAGGGCCATGGCTACACCTTC
TRBJ2-1 | . | few | TRBV19 | CASSIVNEQFF | TGTGCCAGTAGTATCGTAAATGAGCAGTTCTTC
TRBJ2-7 | . | . | TRBV9 | CASSPPRTQAGDYEQYF | TGTGCCAGCAGCCCACCCAGAACACAGGCGGGCGACTACGAGCAGTACTTC
TRBJ1-2 | . | few | TRBV7-9 | CASSLVQEDGYTF | TGTGCCAGCAGCTTAGTCCAGGAGGATGGCTACACCTTC
TRBJ1-1 | TRBD1 | few | TRBV29-1 | CSGYDRANTEAFF | TGCAGCGGTTACGACAGGGCGAACACTGAAGCTTTCTTT
TRBJ2-3 | TRBD1 | few | TRBV10-3 | CANRGSTDTQYF | TGTGCCAACAGGGGGAGCACAGATACGCAGTATTTT
TRBJ2-5 | . | few | TRBV30 | CAWRQLSQETQYF | TGTGCCTGGAGACAACTATCCCAAGAGACCCAGTACTTC
TRBJ1-5 | TRBD1 | . | TRBV2 | CASSGTVSNQPQHF | TGTGCCAGCTCCGGGACAGTAAGCAATCAGCCCCAGCATTTT
TRBJ2-3 | . | . | TRBV19 | CASSPTGDTQYF | TGTGCCAGTAGCCCTACAGGGGATACGCAGTATTTT
TRBJ2-1 | TRBD1 | few | TRBV7-2 | CASSIDRGGYNEQFF | TGTGCCAGCAGCATAGACAGGGGTGGATACAATGAGCAGTTCTTC
TRBJ2-5 | . | few | TRBV10-1 | CASSETGAQETQYF | TGCGCCAGCAGTGAGACAGGCGCTCAAGAGACCCAGTACTTC
TRBJ2-7 | . | few | TRBV28 | CASTRDIYEQYF | TGTGCCAGCACCAGAGACATCTACGAGCAGTACTTC
TRBJ1-1 | . | . | TRBV7-2 | CASSVTGPRTEAFF | TGTGCCAGCAGCGTAACCGGGCCACGTACTGAAGCTTTCTTT
TRBJ2-6 | . | . | TRBV19 | CASSPKTHSGANVLTF | TGTGCCAGTAGTCCGAAGACCCACTCTGGGGCCAACGTCCTGACTTTC
TRBJ1-1 | . | few | TRBV2 | CASTGAEAFF | TGTGCCAGCACTGGGGCTGAAGCTTTCTTT
TRBJ2-1 | . | . | TRBV4-3 | CASSRHSLSSYNEQFF | TGCGCCAGCAGCAGACACAGCCTTAGCTCCTACAATGAGCAGTTCTTC
TRBJ2-1 | TRBD2 | . | TRBV5-8 | CASSSKMGLALYEQFF | TGTGCCAGCAGTTCAAAGATGGGACTAGCGTTATATGAGCAGTTCTTC
TRBJ2-3 | TRBD2 | few | TRBV9 | CASSVSTSGADTQYF | TGTGCCAGCAGCGTCTCAACTAGCGGGGCAGATACGCAGTATTTT
TRBJ2-7 | TRBD1 | . | TRBV9 | CASSMGQEYYEQYF | TGTGCCAGCAGCATGGGACAGGAATACTACGAGCAGTACTTC
TRBJ2-4 | TRBD1 | . | TRBV28 | CASLDGTVPFQYF | TGTGCCAGTCTAGACGGGACAGTTCCTTTTCAGTACTTC
TRBJ1-5 | . | . | TRBV30 | CAWSLYSNQPQHF | TGTGCCTGGAGCTTATATAGCAATCAGCCCCAGCATTTT
TRBJ2-1 | . | few | TRBV5-4 | CASSPDSSSSYNEQFF | TGTGCCAGCAGCCCTGACTCATCCAGCTCCTACAATGAGCAGTTCTTC
TRBJ2-7 | . | few | TRBV11-2 | CASSSEDGIKQYF | TGTGCCAGCAGCTCCGAAGATGGGATTAAGCAGTACTTC
TRBJ2-7 | . | few | TRBV25-1 | CASSEFKGYIREQYF | TGTGCCAGCAGTGAATTCAAGGGTTACATTCGCGAGCAGTACTTC
TRBJ2-1 | . | . | TRBV5-1 | CASSLTGEQFF | TGCGCCAGCAGCTTGACGGGGGAGCAGTTCTTC
TRBJ2-5 | . | few | TRBV7-2 | CASSWNQGFQTQYF | TGTGCCAGCAGCTGGAACCAGGGTTTCCAGACCCAGTACTTC
TRBJ1-5 | . | few | TRBV7-2 | CASSLGPGAQHF | TGTGCCAGCAGCTTAGGGCCAGGGGCCCAGCATTTT
TRBJ2-5 | TRBD1 | few | TRBV6-5 | CASSSHGTGGRETQYF | TGTGCCAGCAGTTCTCACGGGACAGGGGGCCGAGAGACCCAGTACTTC
TRBJ1-6 | . | . | TRBV4-2 | CASSQDAGKGSPLHF | TGTGCCAGCAGCCAAGATGCGGGGAAAGGGTCACCCCTCCACTTT